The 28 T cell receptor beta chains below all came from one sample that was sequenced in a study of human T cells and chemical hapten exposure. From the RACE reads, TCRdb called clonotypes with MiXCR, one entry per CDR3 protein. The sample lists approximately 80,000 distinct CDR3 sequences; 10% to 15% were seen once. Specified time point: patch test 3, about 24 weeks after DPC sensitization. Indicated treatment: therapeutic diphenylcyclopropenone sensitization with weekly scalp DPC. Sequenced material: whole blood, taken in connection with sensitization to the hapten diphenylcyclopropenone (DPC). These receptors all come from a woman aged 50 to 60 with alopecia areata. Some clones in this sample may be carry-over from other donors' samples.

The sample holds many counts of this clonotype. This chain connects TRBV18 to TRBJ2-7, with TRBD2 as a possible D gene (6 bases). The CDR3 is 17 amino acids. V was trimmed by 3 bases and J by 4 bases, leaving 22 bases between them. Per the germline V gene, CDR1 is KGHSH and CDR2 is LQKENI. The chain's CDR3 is CASSPTGGILIRYEQYF. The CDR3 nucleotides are TGTGCCAGCTCACCCACCGGCGGGATCCTCATACGATACGAGCAGTACTTC.

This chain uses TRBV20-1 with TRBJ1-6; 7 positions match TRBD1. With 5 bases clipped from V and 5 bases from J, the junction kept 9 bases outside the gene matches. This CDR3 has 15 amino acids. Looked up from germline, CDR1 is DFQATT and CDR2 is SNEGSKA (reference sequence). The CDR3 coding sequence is TGCAGTGCTCCCCGACAGGGTTTTGATAATTCACCCCTCCACTTT. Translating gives CSAPRQGFDNSPLHF.

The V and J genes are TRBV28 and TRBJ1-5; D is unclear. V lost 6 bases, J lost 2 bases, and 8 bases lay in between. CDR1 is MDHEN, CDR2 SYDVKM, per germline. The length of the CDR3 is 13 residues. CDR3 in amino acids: CASSGRRNQPQHF. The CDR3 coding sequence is TGTGCCAGCAGCGGACGGCGCAATCAGCCCCAGCATTTT.

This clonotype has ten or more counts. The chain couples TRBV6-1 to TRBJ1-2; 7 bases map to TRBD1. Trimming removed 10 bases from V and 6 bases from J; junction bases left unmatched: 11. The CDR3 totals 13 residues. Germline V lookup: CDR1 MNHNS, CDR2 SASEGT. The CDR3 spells CATWPRQGNGYTF. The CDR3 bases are TGTGCCACATGGCCGAGACAGGGAAATGGCTACACCTTC.

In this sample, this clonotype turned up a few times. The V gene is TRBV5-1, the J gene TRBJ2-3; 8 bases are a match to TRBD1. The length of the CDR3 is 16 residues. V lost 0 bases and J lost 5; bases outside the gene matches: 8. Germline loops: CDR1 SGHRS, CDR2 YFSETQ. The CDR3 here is CASSLGQGIRGDTQYF. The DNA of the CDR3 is TGCGCCAGCAGCTTGGGACAGGGGATTAGAGGAGATACGCAGTATTTT.

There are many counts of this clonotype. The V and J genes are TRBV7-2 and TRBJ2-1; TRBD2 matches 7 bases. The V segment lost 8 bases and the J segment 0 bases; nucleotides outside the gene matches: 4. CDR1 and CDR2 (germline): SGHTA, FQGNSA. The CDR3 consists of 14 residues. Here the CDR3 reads CASSIAGSYNEQFF. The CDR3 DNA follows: TGTGCCAGCTCGATAGCGGGCTCCTACAATGAGCAGTTCTTC.

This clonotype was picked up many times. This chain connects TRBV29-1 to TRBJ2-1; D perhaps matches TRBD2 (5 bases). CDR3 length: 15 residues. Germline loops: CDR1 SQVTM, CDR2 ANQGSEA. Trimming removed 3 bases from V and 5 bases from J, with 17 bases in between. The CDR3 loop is CSVDPPRGADNEQFF. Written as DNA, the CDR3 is TGCAGCGTTGACCCCCCCCGGGGAGCCGACAATGAGCAGTTCTTC.

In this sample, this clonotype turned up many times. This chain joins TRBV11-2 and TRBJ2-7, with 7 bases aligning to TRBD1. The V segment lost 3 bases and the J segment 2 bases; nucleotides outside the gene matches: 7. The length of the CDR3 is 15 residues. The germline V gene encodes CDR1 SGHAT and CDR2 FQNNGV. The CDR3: CASSLLNRGPYEQYF. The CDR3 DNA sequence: TGTGCCAGCAGCTTGCTCAACAGGGGCCCCTACGAGCAGTACTTC.

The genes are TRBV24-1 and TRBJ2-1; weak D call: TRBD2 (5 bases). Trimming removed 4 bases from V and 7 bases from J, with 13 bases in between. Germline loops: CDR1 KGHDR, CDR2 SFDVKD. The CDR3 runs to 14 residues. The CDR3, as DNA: TGTGCCACCAGTGACTCTGGGAGTAGAAATGAGCAGTTCTTC. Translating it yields CATSDSGSRNEQFF.

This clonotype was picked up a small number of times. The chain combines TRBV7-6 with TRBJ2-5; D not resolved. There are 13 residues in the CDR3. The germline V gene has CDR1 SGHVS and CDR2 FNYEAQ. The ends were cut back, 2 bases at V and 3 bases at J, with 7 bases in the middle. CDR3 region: CASSLRRKETQYF. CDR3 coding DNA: TGTGCCAGCAGCTTACGCAGGAAAGAGACCCAGTACTTC.

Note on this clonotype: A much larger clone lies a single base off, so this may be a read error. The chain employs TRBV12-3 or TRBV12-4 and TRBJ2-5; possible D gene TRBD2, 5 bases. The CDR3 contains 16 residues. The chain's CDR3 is CTSSLAGSRVGETQYF. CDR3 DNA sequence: TGTACCAGCAGTTTAGCCGGGTCGAGGGTAGGAGAGACCCAGTACTTC.

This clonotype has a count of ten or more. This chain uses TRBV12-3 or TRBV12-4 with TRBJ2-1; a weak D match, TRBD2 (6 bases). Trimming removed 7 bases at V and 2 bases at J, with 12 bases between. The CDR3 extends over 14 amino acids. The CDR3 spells CASTLGGTYNEQFF. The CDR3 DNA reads TGTGCCAGCACCCTCGGCGGGACCTACAATGAGCAGTTCTTC.

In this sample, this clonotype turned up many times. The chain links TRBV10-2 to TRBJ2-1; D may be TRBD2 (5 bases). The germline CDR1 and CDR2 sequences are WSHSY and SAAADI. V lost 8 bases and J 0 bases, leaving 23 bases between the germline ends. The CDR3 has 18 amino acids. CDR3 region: CASRASRMVGSSYNEQFF. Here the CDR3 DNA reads TGCGCCAGCCGGGCTAGCCGAATGGTTGGGAGCTCCTACAATGAGCAGTTCTTC.

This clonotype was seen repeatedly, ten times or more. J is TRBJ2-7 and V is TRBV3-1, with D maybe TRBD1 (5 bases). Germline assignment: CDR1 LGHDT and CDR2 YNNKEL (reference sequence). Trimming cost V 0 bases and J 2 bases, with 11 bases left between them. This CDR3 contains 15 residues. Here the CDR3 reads CASSQDAARAYEQYF. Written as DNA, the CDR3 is TGTGCCAGCAGCCAAGATGCGGCCAGGGCCTACGAGCAGTACTTC.

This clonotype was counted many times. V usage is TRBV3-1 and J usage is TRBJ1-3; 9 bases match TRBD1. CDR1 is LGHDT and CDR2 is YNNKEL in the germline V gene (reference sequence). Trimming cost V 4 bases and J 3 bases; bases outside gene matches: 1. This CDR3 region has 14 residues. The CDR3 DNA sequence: TGTGCCAGCAGCCCGACAGGGGGTGGAAACACCATATATTTT. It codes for CASSPTGGGNTIYF.

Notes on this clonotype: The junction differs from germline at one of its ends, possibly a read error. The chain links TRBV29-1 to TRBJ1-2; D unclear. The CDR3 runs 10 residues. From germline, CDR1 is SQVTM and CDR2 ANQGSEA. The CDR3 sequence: CSVVGWDAWF. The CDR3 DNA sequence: TGCAGCGTTGTCGGCTGGGATGCATGGTTC.

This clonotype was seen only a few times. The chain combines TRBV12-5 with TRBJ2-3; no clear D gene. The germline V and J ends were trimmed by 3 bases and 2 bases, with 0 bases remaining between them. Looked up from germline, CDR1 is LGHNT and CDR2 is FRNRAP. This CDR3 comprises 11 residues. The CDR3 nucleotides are TGTGCTAGTGGTTTCACAGATACGCAGTATTTT. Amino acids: CASGFTDTQYF.

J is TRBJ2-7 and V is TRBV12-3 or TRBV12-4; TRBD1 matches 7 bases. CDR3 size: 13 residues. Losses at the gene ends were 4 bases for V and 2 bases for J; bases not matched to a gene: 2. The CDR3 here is CASSSGTAYEQYF. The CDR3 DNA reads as TGTGCCAGCAGTTCCGGGACAGCCTACGAGCAGTACTTC.

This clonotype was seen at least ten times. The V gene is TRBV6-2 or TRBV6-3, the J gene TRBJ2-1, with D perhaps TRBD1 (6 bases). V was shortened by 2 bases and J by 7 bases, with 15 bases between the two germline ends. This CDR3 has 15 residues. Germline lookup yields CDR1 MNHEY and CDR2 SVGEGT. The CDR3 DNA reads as TGTGCCAGCAGTTACGGCGGAGTAGGGGGAAATGAGCAGTTCTTC. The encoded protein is CASSYGGVGGNEQFF.

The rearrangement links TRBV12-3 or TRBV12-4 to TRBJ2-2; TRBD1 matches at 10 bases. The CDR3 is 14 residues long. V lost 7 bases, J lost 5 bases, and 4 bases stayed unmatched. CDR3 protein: CASISDRGTGELFF. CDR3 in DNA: TGTGCCAGCATCTCGGACAGGGGGACCGGGGAGCTGTTTTTT.

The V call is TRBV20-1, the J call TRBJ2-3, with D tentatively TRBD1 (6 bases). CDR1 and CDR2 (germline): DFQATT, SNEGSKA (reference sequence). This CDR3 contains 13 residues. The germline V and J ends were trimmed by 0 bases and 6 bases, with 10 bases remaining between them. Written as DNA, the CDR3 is TGCAGTGCTAGAGAACAGGGTGTGGATACGCAGTATTTT. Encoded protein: CSAREQGVDTQYF.

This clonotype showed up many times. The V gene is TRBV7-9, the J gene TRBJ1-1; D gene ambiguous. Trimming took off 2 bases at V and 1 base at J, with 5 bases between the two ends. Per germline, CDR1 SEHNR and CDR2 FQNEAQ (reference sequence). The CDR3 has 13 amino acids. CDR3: CASSLYGNTEAFF. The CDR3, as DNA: TGTGCCAGCAGCTTATACGGGAACACTGAAGCTTTCTTT. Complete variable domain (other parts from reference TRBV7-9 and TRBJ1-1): DTGVSQNPRHKITKRGQNVTFRCDPISEHNRLYWYRQTLGQGPEFLTYFQNEAQLEKSRLLSDRFSAERPKGSFSTLEIQRTEQGDSAMYLCASSLYGNTEAFFGQGTRLTVV.

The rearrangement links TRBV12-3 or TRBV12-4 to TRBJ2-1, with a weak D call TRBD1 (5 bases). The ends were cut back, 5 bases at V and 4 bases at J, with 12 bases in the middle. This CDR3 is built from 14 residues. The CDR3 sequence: CASSPRRQYNEQFF. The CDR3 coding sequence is TGTGCCAGCAGTCCCCGCCGACAGTACAATGAGCAGTTCTTC.

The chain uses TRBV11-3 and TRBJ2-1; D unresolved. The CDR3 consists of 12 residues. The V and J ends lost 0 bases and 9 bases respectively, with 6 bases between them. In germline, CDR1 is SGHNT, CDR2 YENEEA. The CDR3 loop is CASSLEPSEQFF. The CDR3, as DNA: TGTGCCAGCAGCTTAGAACCCAGTGAGCAGTTCTTC.

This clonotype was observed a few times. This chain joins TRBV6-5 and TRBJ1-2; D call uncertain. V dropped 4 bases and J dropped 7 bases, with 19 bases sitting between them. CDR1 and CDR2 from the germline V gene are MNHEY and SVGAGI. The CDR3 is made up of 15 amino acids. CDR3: CASSFPGSPVGGYTF. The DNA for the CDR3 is TGTGCCAGCAGTTTCCCGGGCTCCCCAGTCGGTGGCTACACCTTC.

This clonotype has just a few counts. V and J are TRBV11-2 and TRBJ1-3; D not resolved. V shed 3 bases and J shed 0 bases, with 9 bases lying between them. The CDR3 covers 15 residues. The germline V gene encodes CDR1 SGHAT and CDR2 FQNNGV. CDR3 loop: CASSLAIRSGNTIYF. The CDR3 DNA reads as TGTGCCAGCAGCTTGGCGATTCGCTCTGGAAACACCATATATTTT.

The CDR3 spells CAWRIQGTAAGELFF. The CDR3 nucleotides are TGTGCCTGGAGGATCCAAGGGACGGCCGCCGGGGAGCTGTTTTTT. The gene calls are TRBV30 and TRBJ2-2; TRBD1 or TRBD2 may be the D gene (5 bases each). Trimming cost V 3 bases and J 6 bases, with 17 bases left between them. The CDR3 length is 15 residues. Germline lookup yields CDR1 GTSNPN and CDR2 SVGIG (reference sequence).

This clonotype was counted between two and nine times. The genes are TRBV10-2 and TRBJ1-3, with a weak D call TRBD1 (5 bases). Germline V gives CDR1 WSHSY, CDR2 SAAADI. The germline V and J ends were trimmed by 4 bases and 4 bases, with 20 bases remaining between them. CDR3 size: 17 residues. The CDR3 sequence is CASSGTLGTGAGNTIYF. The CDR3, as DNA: TGCGCCAGCAGTGGTACCCTCGGGACGGGTGCGGGAAACACCATATATTTT.